This passage covers 2 T cell receptor beta chains from one sample sequenced in a study of graft-versus-host responses after intestinal transplantation. The authors processed graft tissue to release intraepithelial and lamina propria lymphocytes. Measured with immunoSEQ multiplex PCR; TCRdb has only the in-frame clones, and not every one. The sample records tens of thousands of clones, around 77% being singletons. The sequenced sample was ileum tissue, obtained 12 days after intestinal transplant. The receptors shown here come from a human patient who received an intestinal transplant, so some T cells may come from the graft donor.

This clone was observed a few times. The chain recombines TRBV18 with TRBJ2-1; 12 bases are shared with TRBD2. V gave up 2 bases and J gave up 10 bases; unmatched junction bases: 3. The CDR3 has 14 residues. Per germline, CDR1 KGHSH and CDR2 LQKENI. The CDR3 nucleotides read TGTGCCAGCTCACCAGGACTAGCGGGGTTGGAGCAGTTCTTC. Its protein is CASSPGLAGLEQFF.

This clone was observed a few times. The chain links TRBV5-1 to TRBJ1-5, with a tentative D call TRBD1 (5 bases). Trimming pared 6 bases from V and 10 bases from J, leaving 11 bases between. CDR3 length equals 11 residues. Germline V gene lookup returns CDR1 SGHRS and CDR2 YFSETQ. The CDR3 is CASTQGIPQHF. The CDR3 nucleotides read TGCGCCAGCACCCAGGGAATACCCCAGCATTTT.